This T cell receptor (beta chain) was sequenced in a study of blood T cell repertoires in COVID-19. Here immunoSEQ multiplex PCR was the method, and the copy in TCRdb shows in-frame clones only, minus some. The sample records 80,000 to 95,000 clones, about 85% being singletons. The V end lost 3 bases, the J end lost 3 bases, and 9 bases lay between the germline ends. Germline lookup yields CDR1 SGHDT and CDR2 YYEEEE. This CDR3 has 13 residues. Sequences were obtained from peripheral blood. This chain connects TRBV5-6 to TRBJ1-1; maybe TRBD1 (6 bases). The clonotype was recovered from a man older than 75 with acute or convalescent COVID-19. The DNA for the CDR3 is TGTGCCAGCAGCTCTACAGGGTACACTGAAGCTTTCTTT. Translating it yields CASSSTGYTEAFF.